This paragraph covers one T cell receptor (beta chain) sequence. Its matching antigen is unknown. These data come from a study of Ad26.COV2.S vaccination and SARS-CoV-2 variants. Whole-study results and caveats: Recipients of vaccine and of placebo showed similar breadth of their non-spike TCR repertoires.

Produced via immunoSEQ multiplex PCR; TCRdb's table is partial and in-frame only. The sample holds hundreds of thousands of clones; approximately 84% are singletons and the top ten take 3% to 4%. Germline values: CDR1 LGHDT, CDR2 YNNKEL (reference sequence). Trimming left V 4 bases short and J 5 bases short, with 15 bases between. This CDR3 spans 14 amino acids. Treatment here: roughly 20 received Ad26.COV2.S at low or high dose, single or two shots; roughly five received placebo; per-sample allocation not given. Sampling was done on day 63 after the first vaccine or placebo injection. The sequences come from peripheral blood, collected in a trial of Ad26.COV2.S vaccine versus placebo. The chain combines TRBV3-1 (or the pseudogene TRBV3-2) with TRBJ2-7, with D hard to call. This receptor was identified in a person between 18 and 59 years old who received the Ad26.COV2.S COVID-19 vaccine or a placebo. CDR3 protein: CASSPRSAIDEQYF. As DNA, the CDR3 is TGTGCCAGCAGCCCGCGTTCAGCGATCGACGAGCAGTACTTC.